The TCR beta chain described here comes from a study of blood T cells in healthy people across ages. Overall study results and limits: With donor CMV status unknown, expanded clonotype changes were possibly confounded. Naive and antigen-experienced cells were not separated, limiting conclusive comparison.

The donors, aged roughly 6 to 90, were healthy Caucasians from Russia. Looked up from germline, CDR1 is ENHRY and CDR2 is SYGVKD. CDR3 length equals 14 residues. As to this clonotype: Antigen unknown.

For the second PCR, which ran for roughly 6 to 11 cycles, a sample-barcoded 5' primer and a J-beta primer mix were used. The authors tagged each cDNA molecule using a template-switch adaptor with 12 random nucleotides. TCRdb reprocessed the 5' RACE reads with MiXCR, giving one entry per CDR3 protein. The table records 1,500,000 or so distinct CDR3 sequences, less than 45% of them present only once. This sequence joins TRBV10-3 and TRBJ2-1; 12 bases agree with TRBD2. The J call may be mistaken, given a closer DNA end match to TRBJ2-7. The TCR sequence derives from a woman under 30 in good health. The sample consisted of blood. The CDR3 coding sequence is TGTGCCATTAGACTAGCGGGAGCCTACAATGAGCAGTACTTC. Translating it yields CAIRLAGAYNEQYF.